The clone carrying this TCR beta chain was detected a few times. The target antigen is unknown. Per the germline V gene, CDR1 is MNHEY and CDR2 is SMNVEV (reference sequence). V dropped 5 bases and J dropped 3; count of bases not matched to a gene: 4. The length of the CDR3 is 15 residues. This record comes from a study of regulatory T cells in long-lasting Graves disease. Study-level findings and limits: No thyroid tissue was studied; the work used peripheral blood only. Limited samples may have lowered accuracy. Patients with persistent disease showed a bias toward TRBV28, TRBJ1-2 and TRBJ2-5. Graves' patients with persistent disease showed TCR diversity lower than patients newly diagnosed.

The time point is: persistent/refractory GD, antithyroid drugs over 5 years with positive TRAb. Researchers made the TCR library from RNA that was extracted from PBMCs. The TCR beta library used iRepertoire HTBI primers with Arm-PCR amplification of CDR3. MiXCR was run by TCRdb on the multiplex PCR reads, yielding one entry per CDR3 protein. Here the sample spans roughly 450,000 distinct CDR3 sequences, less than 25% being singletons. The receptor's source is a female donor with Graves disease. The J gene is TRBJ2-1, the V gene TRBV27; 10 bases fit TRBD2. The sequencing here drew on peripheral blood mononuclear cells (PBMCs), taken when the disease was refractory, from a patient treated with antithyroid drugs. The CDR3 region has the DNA TGTGCCAGCAGTGGAGCGGGAGGGAACTACAATGAGCAGTTCTTC. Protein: CASSGAGGNYNEQFF.